The clone carrying this T cell receptor (beta chain) has only a few counts. The entry originates in a study of cytomegalovirus exposure and HLA in healthy donors. Primers for the PCR totalled 60 Vbeta and 13 Jbeta. Assay used: immunoSEQ multiplex PCR; TCRdb lists only in-frame clones, some missing. The sample lists over 150,000 clones; approximately 67% were seen once. The CDR3 consists of 16 residues. Per the germline V gene, CDR1 is SEHNR and CDR2 is FQNEAQ (reference sequence). V was trimmed by 5 bases and J by 4 bases, leaving 17 bases between them. Source material: PBMCs. The sequence came from a woman under 30 in good health and CMV-seropositive. The chain carries TRBV7-9 and TRBJ1-4; no reliable D call. This chain's CDR3 is CASSTDGVLGNEKLFF. DNA of the CDR3: TGTGCCAGCAGCACCGACGGGGTGTTGGGTAATGAAAAACTGTTTTTT.